The 11 T cell receptor beta chains below were found in one sample sequenced in a study of pediatric ulcerative colitis. TCRdb's copy holds only in-frame clones and misses some; the assay was immunoSEQ multiplex PCR. The repertoire consists of roughly 70,000 clones, with roughly nine tenths occurring once and the leading ten covering approximately 3.5%. The sample taken for sequencing was blood. The receptor set was obtained from a boy younger than 18 with severe ulcerative colitis.

J is TRBJ2-1 and V is TRBV14; maybe TRBD1 (6 bases). This CDR3 region has 17 residues. The V end was cut by 0 bases, the J end by 9 bases, with 21 bases between. Germline CDR1 is SGHDN and CDR2 is FVKESK. The CDR3 loop reads CASSQDRLRGRGGEQFF. For the CDR3, the DNA is TGTGCCAGCAGCCAAGATCGCCTGAGGGGGAGAGGGGGTGAGCAGTTCTTC.

The CDR3 DNA is TGTGCCAGCAACCCTTACGGGGGAGGTGGGTCTGGCTACACCTTC. Its translation: CASNPYGGGGSGYTF. The chain uses TRBV7-9 and TRBJ1-2, with a possible D match to TRBD1 (5 bases). This CDR3 is 15 amino acids long. Trimming pared 7 bases from V and 7 bases from J, leaving 22 bases between. Germline CDR1 and CDR2: SEHNR and FQNEAQ (reference sequence).

This clone was counted between two and nine times. The genes are TRBV27 and TRBJ1-2; D is unclear. Trimming cost V 0 bases and J 6 bases, with 8 bases left between them. This CDR3 comprises 13 residues. Per germline, CDR1 MNHEY and CDR2 SMNVEV (reference sequence). The CDR3 is CASSLSPGHGYTF. CDR3 sequence (DNA): TGTGCCAGCAGTTTATCACCGGGCCATGGCTACACCTTC.

The CDR3 loop is CASRIQGLTDTQYF. In nucleotides, the CDR3 is TGTGCCAGCAGGATACAGGGGCTCACAGATACGCAGTATTTT. The genes are TRBV27 and TRBJ2-3; TRBD1 aligns across 7 bases. The CDR3 runs 14 residues. V shed 6 bases, J shed 2 bases, and the junction held 5 bases outside the gene matches. Germline CDR1 reads MNHEY; CDR2 reads SMNVEV (reference sequence).

In regard to this clone: The same CDR3 also results from other DNA sequences found in this sample. The chain couples TRBV7-2 to TRBJ1-5, with D perhaps matching TRBD1 (5 bases). The CDR3 is 15 residues long. Germline V gives CDR1 SGHTA, CDR2 FQGNSA. Trimming removed 4 bases at V and 1 base at J, with 11 bases between. CDR3 coding DNA: TGTGCCAGCAGCTCGGGCGGGGCCAGCAATCAGCCCCAGCATTTT. It translates to CASSSGGASNQPQHF.

The chain joins TRBV11-2 to TRBJ2-7; 7 nucleotides match TRBD1. CDR3 length: 17 amino acids. With V trimmed by 3 bases and J by 3 bases, 14 bases remained unmatched. The germline V gene encodes CDR1 SGHAT and CDR2 FQNNGV. Here the CDR3 DNA reads TGTGCCAGCAGCTTTTCGCCTTCCGGGGACAGATACTACGAGCAGTACTTC. This codes for CASSFSPSGDRYYEQYF.

The chain combines TRBV20-1 with TRBJ1-1; D gene unclear. This CDR3 contains 11 residues. V lost 5 bases and J lost 7, with 11 bases in between. Germline CDR1 reads DFQATT; CDR2 reads SNEGSKA (reference sequence). CDR3 in amino acids: CSAVRLNEAFF. The CDR3 DNA sequence: TGCAGTGCTGTCCGACTGAATGAAGCTTTCTTT.

J is TRBJ2-5 and V is TRBV7-9; 11 bases agree with TRBD2. Germline V gives CDR1 SEHNR, CDR2 FQNEAQ (reference sequence). This CDR3 has 17 amino acids. With V trimmed by 4 bases and J by 5 bases, 12 bases remained unmatched. In DNA, the CDR3 is TGTGCCAGCAGCTCATCTTTTAGCGGGAGGGCCCAGGAGACCCAGTACTTC. This encodes CASSSSFSGRAQETQYF.

This chain uses TRBV6-1 with TRBJ2-1, with TRBD2 as a possible D gene (6 bases). Germline V gene lookup returns CDR1 MNHNS and CDR2 SASEGT. This CDR3 is 14 amino acids long. The V and J ends lost 3 bases and 4 bases respectively, with 10 bases between them. CDR3 residues: CASSEAGPYNEQFF. The DNA for the CDR3 is TGTGCCAGCAGTGAGGCGGGACCATACAATGAGCAGTTCTTC.

The V call is TRBV5-8, the J call TRBJ2-1; the match to TRBD2 covers 11 bases. With 4 bases clipped from V and 2 bases from J, the junction kept 2 bases outside the gene matches. Germline V gene lookup returns CDR1 SGHTS and CDR2 YDEGEE. The CDR3 is 15 residues long. CDR3 sequence (DNA): TGTGCCAGCAGCCTGGGACTAGCGGCCTACAATGAGCAGTTCTTC. Its translation is CASSLGLAAYNEQFF.

The rearrangement links TRBV6-5 to TRBJ1-1; D is uncertain. Germline CDR1 and CDR2: MNHEY and SVGAGI. The V gene lost 7 bases and the J gene lost 0 bases, with 12 bases spanning the gap. The CDR3 runs 14 residues. The CDR3 DNA is TGTGCCAGCAACCGCGACACCATGAACACTGAAGCTTTCTTT. Amino acids: CASNRDTMNTEAFF.